These 2 T cell receptor beta chains came from one sample sequenced in a study of a mutant IDH1 vaccine in newly diagnosed glioma. Produced via immunoSEQ multiplex PCR; TCRdb's table is partial and in-frame only. The sample holds around 56,000 clones; around 80% are singletons and the top ten take approximately 3.1%. Noted time point: week 5, during vaccination. Each vaccine dose was 300 ug of mutant IDH1 20-mer peptide, with topical imiquimod. These receptors' targets are unknown. Sequencing used PBMCs, obtained from a glioma patient whose treatment included an IDH1 peptide vaccine. The receptors were gathered from a man aged 25-45 years with glioma.

V is TRBV10-3 and J is TRBJ1-1, with 7 bases fitting TRBD1. CDR3 length: 13 residues. CDR1 and CDR2 (germline): ENHRY, SYGVKD. J lost 1 base, V lost 7 bases, and 3 bases had no gene match. The CDR3: CAITGGGNTEAFF. The CDR3 coding sequence is TGTGCCATCACAGGGGGGGGGAACACTGAAGCTTTCTTT.

The rearrangement joins TRBV2 to TRBJ2-2; 7 positions match TRBD2. The CDR3 is 17 residues long. Losses at the gene ends were 11 bases for V and 6 bases for J; bases not matched to a gene: 21. Germline CDR1 and CDR2: SNHLY and FYNNEI. In DNA, the CDR3 is TGTGCCGTCCCACGGCCCCTGGGGGGGAAGTGGTCCGGGGAGCTGTTTTTT. This gives the protein CAVPRPLGGKWSGELFF.